This T cell receptor beta chain appears in the sequencing data of a study of cytomegalovirus exposure and HLA in healthy donors. This CDR3 spans 15 amino acids. Germline-derived CDR1 and CDR2 are KGHSH and LQKENI. Trimming took off 1 base at V and 3 bases at J, with 12 bases between the two ends. As concerns this clone: What it binds is unknown.

This PCR relied on a set of 60 Vbeta primers and 13 Jbeta primers. Generated by immunoSEQ multiplex PCR, the TCRdb table keeps only in-frame clones and is missing some. The sample carries roughly 110,000 clones, over 80% recorded once. Study findings and constraints: Later analysis identified a missense DCLRE1C variant that was linked to TCR beta V- and J-gene trimming. The majority of CMV-associated TCR beta chains were reported as apparently HLA-restricted in a later analysis.

The sequence was obtained from a man aged 25 to 40 in good health and CMV-seropositive. The rearrangement links TRBV18 to TRBJ2-5; perhaps TRBD2 as D (6 bases). Sequencing used PBMCs. The CDR3 loop is CASSPLIAEEETQYF. CDR3 sequence (DNA): TGTGCCAGCTCACCACTGATAGCGGAGGAAGAGACCCAGTACTTC.